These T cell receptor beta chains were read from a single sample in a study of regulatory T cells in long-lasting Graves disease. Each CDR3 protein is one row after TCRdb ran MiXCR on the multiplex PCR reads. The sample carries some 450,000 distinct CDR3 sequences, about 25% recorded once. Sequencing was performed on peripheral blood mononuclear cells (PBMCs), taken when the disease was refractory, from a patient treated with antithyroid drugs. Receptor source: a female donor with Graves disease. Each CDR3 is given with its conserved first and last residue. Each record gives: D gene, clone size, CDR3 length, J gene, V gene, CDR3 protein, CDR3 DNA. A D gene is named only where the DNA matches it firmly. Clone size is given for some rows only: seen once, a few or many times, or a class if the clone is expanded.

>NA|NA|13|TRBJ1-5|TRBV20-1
CSARLAGQQPQHF
TGCAGTGCTAGACTTGCGGGTCAGCAGCCCCAGCATTTT
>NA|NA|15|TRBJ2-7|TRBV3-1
CASSQDQTGTDEQYF
TGTGCCAGCAGCCAAGATCAGACGGGCACCGACGAGCAGTACTTC
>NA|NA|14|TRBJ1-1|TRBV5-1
CASSLLVGGTEAFF
TGCGCCAGCAGCTTGTTAGTAGGTGGCACTGAAGCTTTCTTT
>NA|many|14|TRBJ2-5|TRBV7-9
CASSLVTTQETQYF
TGTGCCAGCAGCTTAGTGACAACACAAGAGACCCAGTACTTC
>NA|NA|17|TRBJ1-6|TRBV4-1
CASSQDRVWQRNSPLHF
TGCGCCAGCAGCCAAGATCGGGTCTGGCAGAGAAATTCACCCCTCCACTTT
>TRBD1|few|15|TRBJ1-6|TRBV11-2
CATQREGQGNSPLHF
TGTGCCACTCAGCGGGAGGGACAGGGGAATTCACCCCTCCACTTT
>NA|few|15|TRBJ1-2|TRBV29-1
CSTRTGREASYGYTF
TGCAGCACAAGAACGGGCAGGGAGGCTTCCTATGGCTACACCTTC
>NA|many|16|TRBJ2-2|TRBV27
CASSLWSGANTGELFF
TGTGCCAGCAGTTTATGGTCGGGCGCGAACACCGGGGAGCTGTTTTTT
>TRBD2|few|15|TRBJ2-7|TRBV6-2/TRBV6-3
CASSEFLLALYEQYF
TGTGCCAGCAGTGAGTTTTTACTAGCGCTCTACGAGCAGTACTTC
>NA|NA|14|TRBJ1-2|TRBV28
CASSLPGSISDYTF
TGTGCCAGCAGTTTACCTGGGAGCATCAGTGACTACACCTTC
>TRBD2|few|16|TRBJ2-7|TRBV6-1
CASMKTSGIDLYEQYF
TGTGCCAGCATGAAGACTAGCGGGATTGATCTCTACGAGCAGTACTTC
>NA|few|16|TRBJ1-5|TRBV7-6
CASSLGGGGGNQPQHF
TGTGCCAGCAGCTTAGGAGGGGGTGGGGGCAATCAGCCCCAGCATTTT
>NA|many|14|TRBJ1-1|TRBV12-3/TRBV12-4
CASSFGREGYEAFF
TGTGCCAGCAGTTTCGGCAGGGAGGGATATGAAGCTTTCTTT
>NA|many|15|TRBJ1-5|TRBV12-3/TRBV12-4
CASSFKGFGVQPQHF
TGTGCCAGCAGTTTCAAGGGTTTTGGAGTTCAGCCCCAGCATTTT
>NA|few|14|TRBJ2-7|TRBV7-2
CASRKQYSSYEQYF
TGTGCCAGCAGAAAACAGTATTCATCCTACGAGCAGTACTTC
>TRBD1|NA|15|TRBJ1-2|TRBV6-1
CASRRGQERNYGYTF
TGTGCCAGCAGGCGAGGACAGGAAAGGAACTATGGCTACACCTTC
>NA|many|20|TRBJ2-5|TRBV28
CASSFVINTRTEVVGETQYF
TGTGCCAGCAGTTTCGTTATAAACACAAGGACAGAGGTTGTCGGGGAGACCCAGTACTTC
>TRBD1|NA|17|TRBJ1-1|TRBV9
CASSVGPGQSMNTEAFF
TGTGCCAGCAGCGTAGGCCCGGGACAGAGCATGAACACTGAAGCTTTCTTT
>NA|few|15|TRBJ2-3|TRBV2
CASSEAGPQVDTQYF
TGTGCCAGCAGTGAAGCGGGCCCACAGGTAGATACGCAGTATTTT
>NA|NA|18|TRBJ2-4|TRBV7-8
CASSSMTALPDPKNIQYF
TGTGCCAGCAGCTCCATGACGGCCTTGCCGGATCCCAAAAACATTCAGTACTTC
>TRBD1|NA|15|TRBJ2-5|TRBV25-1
CASSVEQGSKETQYF
TGTGCCAGCAGTGTTGAACAGGGGTCTAAGGAGACCCAGTACTTC
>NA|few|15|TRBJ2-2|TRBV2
CASRGNRVGTGELFF
TGTGCCAGCAGAGGAAACAGGGTGGGCACCGGGGAGCTGTTTTTT
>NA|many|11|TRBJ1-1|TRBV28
CASGWRPEAFF
TGTGCCAGTGGTTGGCGGCCTGAAGCTTTCTTT
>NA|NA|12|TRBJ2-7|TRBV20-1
CSARQEPYEQYF
TGCAGTGCTAGACAGGAGCCCTACGAGCAGTACTTC
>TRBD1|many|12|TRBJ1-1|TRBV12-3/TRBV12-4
CASSLDRGQAFF
TGTGCCAGCAGTCTAGACAGGGGGCAAGCTTTCTTT
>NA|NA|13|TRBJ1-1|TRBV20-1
CGASIRGGTEAFF
TGCGGTGCTTCTATAAGGGGGGGCACTGAAGCTTTCTTT
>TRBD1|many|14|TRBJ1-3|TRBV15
CATSSGQAGNTIYF
TGTGCCACCAGCAGCGGACAGGCTGGAAACACCATATATTTT
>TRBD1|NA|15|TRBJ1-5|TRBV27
CASGGQGPGLGPQHF
TGTGCCAGCGGGGGACAGGGGCCGGGCCTGGGACCCCAGCATTTT
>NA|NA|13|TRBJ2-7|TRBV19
CASSMQGSYEQYF
TGTGCCAGTAGTATGCAAGGGTCCTACGAGCAGTACTTC
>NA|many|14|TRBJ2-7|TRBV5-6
CASNFRIGTYEQYF
TGTGCCAGCAACTTCCGGATAGGGACCTACGAGCAGTACTTC
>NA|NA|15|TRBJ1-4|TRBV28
CASSFPESAAEKLFF
TGTGCCAGCAGCTTCCCGGAGTCGGCGGCGGAAAAACTGTTTTTT
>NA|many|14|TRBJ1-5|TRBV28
CASSRDIGNQPQHF
TGTGCCAGCAGTCGCGACATTGGCAATCAGCCCCAGCATTTT
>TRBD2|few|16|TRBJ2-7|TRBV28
CASSLGSGRTSYEQYF
TGTGCCAGCAGTTTGGGGAGCGGGAGGACTTCCTACGAGCAGTACTTC
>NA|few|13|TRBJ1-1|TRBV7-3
CASSPGLIAEAFF
TGTGCCAGCAGCCCCGGACTCATCGCTGAAGCTTTCTTT